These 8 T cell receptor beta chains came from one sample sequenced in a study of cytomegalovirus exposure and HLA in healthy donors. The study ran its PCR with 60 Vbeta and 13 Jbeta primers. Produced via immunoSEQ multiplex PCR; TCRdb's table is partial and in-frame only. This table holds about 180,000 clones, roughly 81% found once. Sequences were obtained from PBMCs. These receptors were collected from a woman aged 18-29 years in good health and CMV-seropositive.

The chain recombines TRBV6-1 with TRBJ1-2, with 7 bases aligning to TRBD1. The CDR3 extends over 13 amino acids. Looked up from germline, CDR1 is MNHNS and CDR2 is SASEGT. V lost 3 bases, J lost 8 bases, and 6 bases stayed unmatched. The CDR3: CASSDGDSGGYTF. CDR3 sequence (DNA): TGTGCCAGCAGTGATGGGGACAGTGGCGGCTACACCTTC.

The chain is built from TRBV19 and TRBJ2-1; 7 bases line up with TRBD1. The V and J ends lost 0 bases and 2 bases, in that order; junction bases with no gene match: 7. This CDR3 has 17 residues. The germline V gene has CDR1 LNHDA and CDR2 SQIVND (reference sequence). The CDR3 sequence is CASSIDPRDRPYNEQFF. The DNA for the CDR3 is TGTGCCAGTAGTATAGACCCACGGGACAGACCCTACAATGAGCAGTTCTTC.

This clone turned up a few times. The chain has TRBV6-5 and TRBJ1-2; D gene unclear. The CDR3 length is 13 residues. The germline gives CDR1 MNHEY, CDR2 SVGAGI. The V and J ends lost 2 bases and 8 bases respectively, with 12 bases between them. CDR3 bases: TGTGCCAGCAGTTACGGCCGCGGGAGCGGCTACACCTTC. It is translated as CASSYGRGSGYTF.

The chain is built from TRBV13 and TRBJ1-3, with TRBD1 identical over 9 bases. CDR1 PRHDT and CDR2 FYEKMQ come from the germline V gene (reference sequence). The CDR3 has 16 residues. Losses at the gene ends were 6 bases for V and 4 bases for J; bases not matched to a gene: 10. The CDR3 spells CASSSSDRGLGNTIYF. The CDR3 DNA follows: TGTGCCAGCAGTTCCTCCGACAGGGGGTTAGGAAACACCATATATTTT.

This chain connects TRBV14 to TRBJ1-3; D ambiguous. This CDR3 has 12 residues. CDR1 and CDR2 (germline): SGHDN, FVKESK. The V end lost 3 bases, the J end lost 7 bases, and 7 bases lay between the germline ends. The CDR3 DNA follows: TGTGCCAGCAGCCACAGCGCGAACACCATATATTTT. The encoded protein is CASSHSANTIYF.

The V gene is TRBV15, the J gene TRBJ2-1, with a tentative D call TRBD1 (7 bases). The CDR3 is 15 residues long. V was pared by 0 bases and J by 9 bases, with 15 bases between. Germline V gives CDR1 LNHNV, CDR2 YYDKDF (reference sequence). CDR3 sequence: CATSRDQTGRSEQFF. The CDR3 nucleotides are TGTGCCACCAGCAGAGATCAGACAGGGAGGTCTGAGCAGTTCTTC.

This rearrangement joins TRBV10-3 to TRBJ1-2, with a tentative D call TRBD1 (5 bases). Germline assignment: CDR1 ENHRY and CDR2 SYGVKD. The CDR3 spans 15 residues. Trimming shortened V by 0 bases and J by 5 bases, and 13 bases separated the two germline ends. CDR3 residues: CAISESGGHPYGYTF. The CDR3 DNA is TGTGCCATCAGTGAGTCGGGAGGACATCCGTATGGCTACACCTTC.

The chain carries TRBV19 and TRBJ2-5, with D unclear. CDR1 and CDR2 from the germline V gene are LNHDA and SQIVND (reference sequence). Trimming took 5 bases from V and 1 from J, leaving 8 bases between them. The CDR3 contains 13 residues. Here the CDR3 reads CASSFGSQETQYF. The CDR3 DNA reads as TGTGCCAGTAGTTTTGGCTCCCAAGAGACCCAGTACTTC.